Presented here are 31 T cell receptor beta chains from one specimen sequenced in a study of neurological immune-mediated disorders. The sample's time point: longitudinal time-point 1 (baseline). TCRdb reprocessed the 5' RACE reads with MiXCR, giving one entry per CDR3 protein. The table includes some 68,000 distinct CDR3 sequences, approximately 14% detected once. Sequenced material: PBMCs. These receptors were collected from a female donor with HTLV-1-associated myelopathy (HAM/TSP).

The V and J genes are TRBV5-1 and TRBJ2-2; D might be TRBD2 (5 bases). In germline, CDR1 is SGHRS, CDR2 YFSETQ. The V gene lost 0 bases and the J gene lost 5 bases, with 11 bases spanning the gap. The CDR3 runs to 15 residues. The CDR3 sequence: CASSLAGVGTGELFF. In nucleotides, the CDR3 is TGCGCCAGCAGCTTGGCCGGGGTCGGAACCGGGGAGCTGTTTTTT.

Ten or more counts support this clonotype. Germline is not matched at one junction end, which may reflect a read error. The chain joins TRBV5-1 to TRBJ1-4, with D uncertain. Looked up from germline, CDR1 is SGHRS and CDR2 is YFSETQ. This CDR3 contains 16 residues. CDR3: CASSLEGGKTTEKLFF. The CDR3 bases are TGCGCCAGCAGCTTGGAGGGAGGCAAGACTACTGAAAAACTGTTTTTT.

Many counts were recorded for this clonotype. V usage is TRBV5-6 and J usage is TRBJ2-5; 10 bases are shared with TRBD2. The germline CDR1 and CDR2 sequences are SGHDT and YYEEEE. This CDR3 spans 14 amino acids. The V and J ends lost 3 bases and 4 bases, in that order; junction bases with no gene match: 3. The CDR3 bases are TGTGCCAGCAGCTCGCTAGCGGGGGCAGAGACCCAGTACTTC. Its translation: CASSSLAGAETQYF.

This clonotype has a count of ten or more. V gene TRBV12-3 or TRBV12-4 combines with J gene TRBJ2-7; the D gene is possibly TRBD2 (6 bases). CDR3 length equals 15 residues. V was trimmed by 3 bases and J by 2 bases, leaving 14 bases between them. The CDR3 reads CASSFTRGTAYEQYF. The CDR3, as DNA: TGTGCCAGCAGTTTCACCCGGGGGACCGCCTACGAGCAGTACTTC.

This clonotype was counted at least ten times. This chain links TRBV5-1 with TRBJ2-5; 7 bases agree with TRBD1. Germline CDR1 SGHRS, CDR2 YFSETQ. V shed 4 bases and J 1 base; nucleotides not matched to a gene: 4. CDR3 size: 14 residues. The CDR3 is CASSLGQFQETQYF. The CDR3 region has the DNA TGCGCCAGCAGCCTGGGACAGTTCCAAGAGACCCAGTACTTC.

This clonotype showed up many times. The V call is TRBV28, the J call TRBJ2-7; TRBD1 matches at 8 bases. The CDR3 consists of 12 residues. Germline CDR1 reads MDHEN; CDR2 reads SYDVKM. J lost 4 bases, V lost 10 bases, and 6 bases had no gene match. CDR3 bases: TGTGCCACCAGGGACAGGCCTTACGAGCAGTACTTC. This sequence encodes CATRDRPYEQYF.

Many counts were recorded for this clonotype. This chain uses TRBV7-9 with TRBJ2-4; either TRBD1 or TRBD2 may supply D (6 bases each). Trimming shortened V by 5 bases and J by 4 bases, and 12 bases separated the two germline ends. The CDR3 extends over 14 amino acids. CDR1 is SEHNR, CDR2 FQNEAQ, per germline (reference sequence). The CDR3 loop reads CASSRETGKNIQYF. CDR3 bases: TGTGCCAGCAGCCGGGAGACAGGAAAAAACATTCAGTACTTC.

This clonotype was picked up many times. The chain employs TRBV5-1 and TRBJ2-1, with D hard to call. Trimming stripped 10 bases from V and 9 bases from J, with 17 bases between. Germline CDR1 and CDR2: SGHRS and YFSETQ. The length of the CDR3 is 12 residues. The CDR3 spells CASRASLIEQFF. The CDR3 bases are TGCGCCTCCCGGGCGAGTCTCATTGAGCAGTTCTTC.

Written as DNA, the CDR3 is TGTGCCAGCTTAGCTAGCGTCCATGAGCAGTTCTTC. Translated: CASLASVHEQFF. The V call is TRBV28, the J call TRBJ2-1; a possible D gene is TRBD2 (6 bases). This CDR3 region has 12 residues. Germline CDR1 and CDR2: MDHEN and SYDVKM. The V and J ends lost 8 bases and 8 bases respectively, with 13 bases between them.

This clonotype has ten or more counts. The V call is TRBV28, the J call TRBJ2-1; D remains ambiguous. V was clipped by 6 bases and J by 5 bases, with 14 bases between them. CDR1 MDHEN and CDR2 SYDVKM come from the germline V gene. The CDR3 sequence is 14 residues long. CDR3 in DNA: TGTGCCAGCAGCCCGTATCGCCAAAACAATGAGCAGTTCTTC. Residues: CASSPYRQNNEQFF.

Ten or more counts support this clonotype. The chain recombines TRBV5-1 with TRBJ2-3, with TRBD2 matching over 12 bases. Germline trimming cut 1 base from V and 4 bases from J; bases unmatched to any gene: 4. CDR1 and CDR2 (germline): SGHRS, YFSETQ. This CDR3 spans 16 amino acids. The CDR3 DNA is TGCGCCAGCAGCTTGTCACTAGCGGGGGGAGCAGATACGCAGTATTTT. Its translation: CASSLSLAGGADTQYF.

This clonotype was seen many times. The chain couples TRBV12-3 or TRBV12-4 to TRBJ1-3, with TRBD1 matching 7 bases. V lost 11 bases and J lost 2; bases outside the gene matches: 6. The CDR3 is 13 amino acids. The CDR3 DNA reads TGTGCCGGGGGCACAGGGGCTGGAAACACCATATATTTT. This translates into CAGGTGAGNTIYF.

This clonotype appeared many times. The chain has TRBV3-1 and TRBJ2-3; a possible D gene is TRBD2 (5 bases). The V gene lost 4 bases and the J gene lost 2 bases, with 16 bases spanning the gap. The CDR3 is made up of 16 amino acids. From germline, CDR1 is LGHDT and CDR2 YNNKEL (reference sequence). CDR3 sequence (DNA): TGTGCCAGCAGCCTAGAAGGGAGTTTCTACACAGATACGCAGTATTTT. Encoded protein: CASSLEGSFYTDTQYF.

This clonotype has at least ten counts. V and J are TRBV4-2 and TRBJ2-7; tentative D call: TRBD2 (6 bases). V shed 1 base and J shed 11 bases, with 24 bases lying between them. CDR1 LGHNA and CDR2 YNFKEQ come from the germline V gene. This CDR3 region has 16 residues. The CDR3 region is CASSQALGTPPTAEYF. As DNA, the CDR3 is TGTGCCAGCAGCCAAGCCTTAGGGACTCCCCCCACAGCGGAGTACTTC.

This clonotype came up once. The chain recombines TRBV7-2 with TRBJ2-1; 8 bases map to TRBD2. CDR1 is SGHTA and CDR2 is FQGNSA in the germline V gene. The CDR3 extends over 17 amino acids. With 4 bases clipped from V and 3 bases from J, the junction kept 11 bases outside the gene matches. The DNA of the CDR3 is TGTGCCAGCAGCTCGCCCTTGGGGCGGGAGGTCTACAATGAGCAGTTCTTC. It encodes CASSSPLGREVYNEQFF.

Worth noting for this clonotype: At one end the junction does not follow the germline gene, possibly because of a read error. This chain joins TRBV5-1 and TRBJ1-6; 8 bases are shared with TRBD1. The CDR3 consists of 13 residues. The germline V gene encodes CDR1 SGHRS and CDR2 YFSETQ. The CDR3 sequence is CASGTGNNSPLQF. CDR3 bases: TGCGCCAGCGGGACAGGCAATAATTCACCCCTCCAATTT.

This clonotype was detected ten times or more. The CDR3 nucleotides read TGTGCCAGCAGCCCCACCTTTGACAACTCTGGAAACACCATATATTTT. Translation: CASSPTFDNSGNTIYF. The chain has TRBV7-2 and TRBJ1-3; D is ambiguous. Germline loops: CDR1 SGHTA, CDR2 FQGNSA. The CDR3 totals 16 residues. Deletions cut 5 bases from V and 0 bases from J, with 14 bases between.

This clonotype has a count of ten or more. The V and J genes are TRBV7-2 and TRBJ2-4; no definite D call. This CDR3 is 14 amino acids long. CDR1 and CDR2 from the germline V gene are SGHTA and FQGNSA. The ends were cut back, 2 bases at V and 2 bases at J, with 7 bases in the middle. The CDR3 here is CASSLMRSKNIQYF. In DNA, the CDR3 is TGTGCCAGCAGCTTAATGCGCTCCAAAAACATTCAGTACTTC.

This clonotype was observed many times. The chain is built from TRBV6-2 or TRBV6-3 and TRBJ2-1, with 7 bases fitting TRBD1. CDR3 length: 15 residues. With V trimmed by 6 bases and J by 2 bases, 7 bases remained unmatched. Germline values: CDR1 MNHEY, CDR2 SVGEGT. CDR3 sequence: CASSRNRGAYNEQFF. The CDR3 DNA is TGTGCCAGCAGCCGAAACAGGGGAGCCTACAATGAGCAGTTCTTC.

J is TRBJ2-3 and V is TRBV3-1, with 9 positions matching TRBD2. Germline assignment: CDR1 LGHDT and CDR2 YNNKEL (reference sequence). The V segment lost 3 bases and the J segment 4 bases; nucleotides outside the gene matches: 11. The CDR3 is made up of 17 amino acids. CDR3 region: CASSHPTVAGGADTQYF. Written as DNA, the CDR3 is TGTGCCAGCAGCCACCCTACGGTGGCGGGGGGGGCAGATACGCAGTATTTT.

At least ten counts were recorded for this clonotype. The chain employs TRBV29-1 and TRBJ2-7; D is perhaps TRBD1 (6 bases). This CDR3 spans 12 amino acids. Trimming left V 4 bases short and J 3 bases short, with 10 bases between. Germline assignment: CDR1 SQVTM and CDR2 ANQGSEA. DNA of the CDR3: TGCAGCGTTGGCAGGGGCGACTACGAGCAGTACTTC. Translating gives CSVGRGDYEQYF.

This clonotype is categorized as medium-sized. The J gene is TRBJ2-7, the V gene TRBV27; 7 bases align to TRBD2. V lost 6 bases, J lost 0 bases, and 14 bases stayed unmatched. CDR3 length equals 17 residues. Germline CDR1 is MNHEY and CDR2 is SMNVEV (reference sequence). The CDR3 bases are TGTGCCAGCAGCCATAACCCCGGGGGGTGGGGCTCCTACGAGCAGTACTTC. Translating it yields CASSHNPGGWGSYEQYF.

This clonotype was seen ten or more times. The rearrangement uses TRBV11-2 and TRBJ2-1, with 9 bases aligning to TRBD2. The CDR3 sequence is 16 residues long. Trimming removed 0 bases from V and 5 bases from J; junction bases left unmatched: 5. The V gene's germline CDR1 is SGHAT and CDR2 FQNNGV. Written as DNA, the CDR3 is TGTGCCAGCAGCTTAGAGGCTAGCGGGACTCACAATGAGCAGTTCTTC. It codes for CASSLEASGTHNEQFF.

This clonotype has ten or more counts. The chain carries TRBV9 and TRBJ2-7; D is uncertain. CDR3 size: 13 residues. Germline V gives CDR1 SGDLS, CDR2 YYNGEE. V was clipped by 0 bases and J by 6 bases, with 10 bases between them. CDR3 residues: CASSVGLGSEQYF. The CDR3 bases are TGTGCCAGCAGCGTAGGTCTGGGTTCCGAGCAGTACTTC.

This clonotype occurred a few times. This chain connects TRBV5-5 to TRBJ1-1; weak D call: TRBD1 (5 bases). Germline CDR1 SGHKS, CDR2 YYEKEE (reference sequence). V lost 0 bases and J lost 4, with 13 bases in between. CDR3 length: 15 amino acids. The CDR3 loop reads CASSLAALGGTEAFF. The DNA of the CDR3 is TGTGCCAGCAGCTTGGCTGCCCTCGGGGGCACTGAAGCTTTCTTT.

This clonotype was detected many times. The gene calls are TRBV7-2 and TRBJ2-4; D not certain. The germline CDR1 and CDR2 sequences are SGHTA and FQGNSA. This CDR3 contains 14 residues. V was trimmed by 2 bases and J by 2 bases, leaving 7 bases between them. CDR3 sequence (DNA): TGTGCCAGCAGCTTAAACAGCCCCAAAAACATTCAGTACTTC. This encodes CASSLNSPKNIQYF. Full variable domain (missing parts from reference TRBV7-2 and TRBJ2-4): GAGVSQSPSNKVTEKGKDVELRCDPISGHTALYWYRQSLGQGLEFLIYFQGNSAPDKSGLPSDRFSAERTGGSVSTLTIQRTQQEDSAVYLCASSLNSPKNIQYFGAGTRLSVL.

This clonotype was detected ten times or more. The V and J genes are TRBV10-2 and TRBJ2-1; TRBD2 agrees at 10 bases. CDR1 is WSHSY, CDR2 SAAADI, per germline. Unmatched junction bases numbered 5, after V lost 3 bases and J lost 6 bases. This CDR3 comprises 15 residues. This CDR3 reads CASSDLPSGSNEQFF. Here the CDR3 DNA reads TGCGCCAGCAGTGACTTGCCTAGCGGGAGCAATGAGCAGTTCTTC.

This clonotype has a count of ten or more. The chain is built from TRBV7-8 and TRBJ2-7; the match to TRBD1 covers 7 bases. Losses at the gene ends were 5 bases for V and 3 bases for J; bases not matched to a gene: 4. The CDR3 is made up of 13 amino acids. The germline V gene has CDR1 SGHVS and CDR2 FQNEAQ. CDR3 loop: CASSPGQDYEQYF. In DNA form, the CDR3 reads TGTGCCAGCAGCCCCGGACAGGACTACGAGCAGTACTTC.

This clonotype was counted at least ten times. CDR3: CASLRGGGTDTQYF. The CDR3 nucleotides are TGTGCCAGCCTTAGGGGAGGGGGCACAGATACGCAGTATTTT. V and J are TRBV28 and TRBJ2-3; 7 bases are shared with TRBD2. CDR1 MDHEN and CDR2 SYDVKM come from the germline V gene. The CDR3 length is 14 residues. Trimming took 8 bases from V and 1 from J; bases not matched to a gene: 6.

This clonotype appeared many times. The chain combines TRBV28 with TRBJ1-2, with a weak D call TRBD1 (5 bases). This CDR3 is 15 amino acids long. Germline CDR1 MDHEN, CDR2 SYDVKM. V was shortened by 6 bases and J by 4 bases, with 18 bases between the two germline ends. This chain's CDR3 is CASSSPPGIGYGYTF. CDR3 sequence (DNA): TGTGCCAGCAGCTCTCCCCCAGGGATCGGCTATGGCTACACCTTC.

This clonotype has a count of ten or more. This chain connects TRBV5-1 to TRBJ2-2, with D possibly being TRBD2 (5 bases). CDR3 size: 13 residues. Trimming pared 4 bases from V and 4 bases from J, leaving 8 bases between. Germline V gene sequence: CDR1 SGHRS, CDR2 YFSETQ. Here the CDR3 DNA reads TGCGCCAGCAGCGAGGACTTCACCGGGGAGCTGTTTTTT. This encodes CASSEDFTGELFF.